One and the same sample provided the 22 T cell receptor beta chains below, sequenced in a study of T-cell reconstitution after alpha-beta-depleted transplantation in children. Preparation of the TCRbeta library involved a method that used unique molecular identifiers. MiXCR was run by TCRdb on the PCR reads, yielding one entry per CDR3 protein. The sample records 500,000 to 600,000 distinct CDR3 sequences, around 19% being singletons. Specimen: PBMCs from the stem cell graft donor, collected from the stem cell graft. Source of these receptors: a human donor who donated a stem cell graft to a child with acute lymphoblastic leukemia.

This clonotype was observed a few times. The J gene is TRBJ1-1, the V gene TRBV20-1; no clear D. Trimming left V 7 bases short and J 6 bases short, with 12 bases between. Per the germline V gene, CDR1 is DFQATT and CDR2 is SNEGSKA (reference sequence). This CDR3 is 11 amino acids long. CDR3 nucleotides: TGCAGTGTGGGGAGACCCGCTGAAGCTTTCTTT. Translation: CSVGRPAEAFF.

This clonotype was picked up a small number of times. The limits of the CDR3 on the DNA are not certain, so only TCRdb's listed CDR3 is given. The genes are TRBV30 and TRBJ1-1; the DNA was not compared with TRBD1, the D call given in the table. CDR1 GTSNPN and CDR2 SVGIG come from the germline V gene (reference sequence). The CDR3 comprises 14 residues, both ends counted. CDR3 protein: CAWDLSGPNTEAFF.

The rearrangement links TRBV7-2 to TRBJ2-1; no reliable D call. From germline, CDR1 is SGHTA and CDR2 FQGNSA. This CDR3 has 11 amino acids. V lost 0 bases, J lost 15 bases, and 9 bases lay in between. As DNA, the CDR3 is TGTGCCAGCAGCTTAGCGACGGAACTGTTCTTC. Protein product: CASSLATELFF.

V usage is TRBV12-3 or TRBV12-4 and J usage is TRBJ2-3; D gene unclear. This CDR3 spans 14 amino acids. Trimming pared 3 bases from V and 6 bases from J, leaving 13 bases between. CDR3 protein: CASSFPSPGDTQYF. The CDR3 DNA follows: TGTGCCAGCAGTTTCCCCTCGCCGGGCGATACGCAGTATTTT.

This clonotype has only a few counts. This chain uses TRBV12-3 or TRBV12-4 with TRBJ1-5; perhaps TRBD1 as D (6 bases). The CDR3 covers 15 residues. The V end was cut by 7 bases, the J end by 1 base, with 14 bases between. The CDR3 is CASTPGHPSNQPQHF. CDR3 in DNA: TGTGCCAGCACCCCGGGACATCCAAGCAATCAGCCCCAGCATTTT.

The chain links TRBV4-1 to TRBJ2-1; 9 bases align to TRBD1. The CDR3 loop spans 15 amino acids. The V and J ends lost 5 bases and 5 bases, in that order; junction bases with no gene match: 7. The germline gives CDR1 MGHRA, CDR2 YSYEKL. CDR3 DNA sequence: TGCGCCAGCAGCAACCTTGGGACAGGGAACAATGAGCAGTTCTTC. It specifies CASSNLGTGNNEQFF.

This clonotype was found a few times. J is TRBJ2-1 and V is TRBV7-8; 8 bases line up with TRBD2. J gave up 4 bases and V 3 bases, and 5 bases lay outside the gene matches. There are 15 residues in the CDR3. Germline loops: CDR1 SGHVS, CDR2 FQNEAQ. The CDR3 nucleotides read TGTGCCAGCAGCTTCGGGGCGGGAGGATACAATGAGCAGTTCTTC. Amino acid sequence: CASSFGAGGYNEQFF.

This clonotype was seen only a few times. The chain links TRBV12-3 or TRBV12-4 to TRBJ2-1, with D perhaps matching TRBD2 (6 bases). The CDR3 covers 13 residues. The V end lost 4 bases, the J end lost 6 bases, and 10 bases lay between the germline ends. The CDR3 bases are TGTGCCAGCAGTTGGGGACTCGGCAATGAGCAGTTCTTC. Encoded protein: CASSWGLGNEQFF.

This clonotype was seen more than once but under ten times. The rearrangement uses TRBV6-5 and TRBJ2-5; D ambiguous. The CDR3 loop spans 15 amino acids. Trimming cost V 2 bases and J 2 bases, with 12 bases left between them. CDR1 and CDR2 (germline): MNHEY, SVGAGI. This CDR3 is CASSYTELKQETQYF. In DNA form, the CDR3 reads TGTGCCAGCAGTTACACGGAATTAAAGCAAGAGACCCAGTACTTC.

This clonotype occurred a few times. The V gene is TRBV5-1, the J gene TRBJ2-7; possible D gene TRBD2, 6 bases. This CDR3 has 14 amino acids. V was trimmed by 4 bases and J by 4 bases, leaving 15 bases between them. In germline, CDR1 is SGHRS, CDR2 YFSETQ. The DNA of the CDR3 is TGCGCCAGCAGCCCAGATTCGGGACTGTACGAGCAGTACTTC. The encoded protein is CASSPDSGLYEQYF. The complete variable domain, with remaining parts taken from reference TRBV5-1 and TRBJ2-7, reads KAGVTQTPRYLIKTRGQQVTLSCSPISGHRSVSWYQQTPGQGLQFLFEYFSETQRNKGNFPGRFSGRQFSNSRSEMNVSTLELGDSALYLCASSPDSGLYEQYFGPGTRLTVT.

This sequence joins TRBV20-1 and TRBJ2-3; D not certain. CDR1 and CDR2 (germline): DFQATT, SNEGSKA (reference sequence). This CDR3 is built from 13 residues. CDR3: CSLVRRSTDTQYF. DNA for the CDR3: TGCAGCCTCGTGAGGCGTAGCACAGATACGCAGTATTTT.

CDR3 loop: CASSYRNYEQYF. The CDR3 DNA is TGTGCCAGCAGTTACAGAAACTACGAGCAGTACTTC. The chain joins TRBV6-5 to TRBJ2-7; D uncertain. CDR1 MNHEY and CDR2 SVGAGI come from the germline V gene. The CDR3 covers 12 residues. Trimming removed 2 bases from V and 3 bases from J, with 5 bases in between.

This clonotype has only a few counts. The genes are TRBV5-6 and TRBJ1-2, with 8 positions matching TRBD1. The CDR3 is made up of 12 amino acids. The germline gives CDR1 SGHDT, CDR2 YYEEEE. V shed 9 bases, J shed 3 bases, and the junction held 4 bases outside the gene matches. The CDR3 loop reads CATSTGDYGYTF. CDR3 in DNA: TGTGCCACCTCGACAGGGGACTATGGCTACACCTTC.

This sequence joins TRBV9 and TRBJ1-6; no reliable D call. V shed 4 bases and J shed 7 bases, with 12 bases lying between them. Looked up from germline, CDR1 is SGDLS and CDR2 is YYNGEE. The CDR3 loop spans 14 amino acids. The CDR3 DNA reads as TGTGCCAGCAGCCCCTTGGACGGAAATTCACCCCTCCACTTT. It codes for CASSPLDGNSPLHF. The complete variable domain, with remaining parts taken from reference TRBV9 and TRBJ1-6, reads DSGVTQTPKHLITATGQRVTLRCSPRSGDLSVYWYQQSLDQGLQFLIQYYNGEERAKGNILERFSAQQFPDLHSELNLSSLELGDSALYFCASSPLDGNSPLHFGNGTRLTVT.

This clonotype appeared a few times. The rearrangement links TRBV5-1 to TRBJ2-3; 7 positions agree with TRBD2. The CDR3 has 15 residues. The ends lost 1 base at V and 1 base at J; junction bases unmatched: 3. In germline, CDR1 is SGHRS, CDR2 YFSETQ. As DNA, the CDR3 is TGCGCCAGCAGCTTGCGGGGGGACGGCACAGATACGCAGTATTTT. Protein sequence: CASSLRGDGTDTQYF. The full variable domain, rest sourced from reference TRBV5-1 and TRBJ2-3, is KAGVTQTPRYLIKTRGQQVTLSCSPISGHRSVSWYQQTPGQGLQFLFEYFSETQRNKGNFPGRFSGRQFSNSRSEMNVSTLELGDSALYLCASSLRGDGTDTQYFGPGTRLTVL.

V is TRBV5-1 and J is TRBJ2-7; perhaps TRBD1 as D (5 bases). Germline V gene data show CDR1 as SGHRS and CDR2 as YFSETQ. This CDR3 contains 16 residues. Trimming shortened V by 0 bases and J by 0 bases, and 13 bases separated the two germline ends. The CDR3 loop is CASSLEVGQGSYEQYF. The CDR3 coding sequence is TGCGCCAGCAGCTTGGAGGTGGGCCAGGGCTCCTACGAGCAGTACTTC.

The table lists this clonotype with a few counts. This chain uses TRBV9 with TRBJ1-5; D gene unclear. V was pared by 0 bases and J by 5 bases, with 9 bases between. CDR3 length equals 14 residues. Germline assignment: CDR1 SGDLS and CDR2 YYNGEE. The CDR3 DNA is TGTGCCAGCAGCGTAGATGGGGATTATCAGCCCCAGCATTTT. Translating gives CASSVDGDYQPQHF.

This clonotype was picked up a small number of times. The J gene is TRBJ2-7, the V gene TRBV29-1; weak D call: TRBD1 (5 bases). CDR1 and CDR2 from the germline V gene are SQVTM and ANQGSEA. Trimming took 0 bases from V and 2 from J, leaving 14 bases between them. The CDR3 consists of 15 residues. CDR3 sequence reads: CSVEDGEDNAYEQYF. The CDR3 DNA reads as TGCAGCGTTGAAGATGGCGAGGACAATGCCTACGAGCAGTACTTC.

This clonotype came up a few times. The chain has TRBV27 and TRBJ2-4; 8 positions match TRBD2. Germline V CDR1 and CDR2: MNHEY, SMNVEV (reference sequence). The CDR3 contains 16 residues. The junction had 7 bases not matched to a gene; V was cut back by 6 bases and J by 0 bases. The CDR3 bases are TGTGCCAGCAGCCTACTAGCGGCTCTAGCCAAAAACATTCAGTACTTC. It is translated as CASSLLAALAKNIQYF.

CDR3 sequence: CSAHRGRDTEAFF. The CDR3, as DNA: TGCAGTGCCCATCGGGGAAGGGACACTGAAGCTTTCTTT. The chain couples TRBV20-1 to TRBJ1-1, with D unresolved. The germline V and J ends were trimmed by 6 bases and 3 bases, with 14 bases remaining between them. Germline lookup yields CDR1 DFQATT and CDR2 SNEGSKA (reference sequence). This CDR3 is 13 amino acids long.

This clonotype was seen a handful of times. CDR3 protein: CATSDGEGYNEQFF. The CDR3 bases are TGTGCCACCAGTGATGGGGAGGGGTACAATGAGCAGTTCTTC. The V call is TRBV24-1, the J call TRBJ2-1; 7 nucleotides match TRBD2. CDR1 is KGHDR, CDR2 SFDVKD, per germline. The ends lost 3 bases at V and 4 bases at J; junction bases unmatched: 2. The CDR3 runs to 14 residues.

The CDR3 nucleotides are TGTGCCACACTCGATTGGGGGTATGAGCAGTACTTC. Its translation is CATLDWGYEQYF. The chain couples TRBV7-3 to TRBJ2-7, with D perhaps being TRBD1 or TRBD2 (5 bases each). Germline values: CDR1 SGHTA, CDR2 FQGTGA. The CDR3 spans 12 residues. Trimming shortened V by 10 bases and J by 7 bases, and 17 bases separated the two germline ends.